The subject of this entry is one TCR beta chain. The antigen is not known. This sample was included in a study of siplizumab effects on memory and regulatory T cells. Findings and limits, study-wide: The naive T cell population seemed more diverse than memory cells and seemed a major contributor to the alloresponse. Roughly 80-96% of proliferating CD4+ or CD8+ clones lacked an assignable naive or memory phenotype. Alloreactive sequences traceable to unstimulated CD4+ memory cells were significantly reduced by siplizumab.

CDR3 length: 15 residues. Germline loops: CDR1 SGHRS, CDR2 YFSETQ. Here immunoSEQ multiplex PCR was the method, and the copy in TCRdb shows in-frame clones only, minus some. Here the sample spans about 50,000 clones, approximately 93% being singletons. The source is a human donor in good health. The V call is TRBV5-1, the J call TRBJ2-5; 7 bases are shared with TRBD1. The J call may be incorrect, as the DNA end agrees better with TRBJ2-7. The sample consisted of CD8+ T cells sorted from blood. CDR3 loop: CASSLSPGTDYEQYF. The DNA for the CDR3 is TGCGCCAGCAGCTTGTCCCCGGGGACAGACTACGAGCAGTACTTC.